Below are 13 T cell receptor beta chains sequenced from a single sample in a study of blood T cells in healthy people across ages. A second PCR, run for about 7 to 12 cycles, used a sample-barcoded 5' primer plus a J-beta primer mix. TCRdb independently ran MiXCR on the 5' RACE reads; one entry per CDR3 protein. The table includes some 1.4 million distinct CDR3 sequences, roughly 45% detected once. Sequencing used blood. The receptors shown here come from a woman aged 18-35 years in good health.

This chain connects TRBV10-3 to TRBJ1-4, with D unresolved. V lost 0 bases and J 8 bases, leaving 10 bases between the germline ends. The germline V gene has CDR1 ENHRY and CDR2 SYGVKD. The CDR3 is made up of 14 amino acids. CDR3 loop: CAISESGSREKLFF. Here the CDR3 DNA reads TGTGCCATCAGTGAGTCGGGATCTAGGGAAAAACTGTTTTTT.

The CDR3 region has the DNA TGTGCCAGCAGCTTAGAGGGCATCACAGATACGCAGTATTTT. It specifies CASSLEGITDTQYF. This rearrangement joins TRBV7-2 to TRBJ2-3; unclear D gene. V was clipped by 1 base and J by 2 bases, with 7 bases between them. CDR3 size: 14 residues. CDR1 and CDR2 from the germline V gene are SGHTA and FQGNSA.

The CDR3 reads CASSLDRNIYEQYF. DNA of the CDR3: TGTGCCAGCAGCCTGGACAGGAACATCTACGAGCAGTACTTC. The gene calls are TRBV28 and TRBJ2-4, with TRBD1 matching over 7 bases. The better agreement between TRBJ2-7 and the DNA end casts doubt on the J call. The CDR3 extends over 14 amino acids. The germline V gene has CDR1 MDHEN and CDR2 SYDVKM.

This chain uses TRBV20-1 with TRBJ1-5, with 8 bases matching TRBD1. From germline, CDR1 is DFQATT and CDR2 SNEGSKA (reference sequence). With V trimmed by 4 bases and J by 2 bases, 7 bases remained unmatched. There are 15 residues in the CDR3. In DNA, the CDR3 is TGCAGTGCTATCCAGGGGGCTTCTGGCAATCAGCCCCAGCATTTT. The encoded protein is CSAIQGASGNQPQHF.

This clonotype was counted at least ten times. The chain carries TRBV10-3 and TRBJ2-7, with 9 bases identical to TRBD1. From germline, CDR1 is ENHRY and CDR2 SYGVKD. The CDR3 loop spans 15 amino acids. V dropped 6 bases and J dropped 0; count of bases not matched to a gene: 6. The CDR3, as DNA: TGTGCCATCAGCATTTCGGGACAGGGCTCCTACGAGCAGTACTTC. This sequence encodes CAISISGQGSYEQYF.

In regard to this clonotype: A junction end diverges from the germline sequence, so it may reflect a read error. V and J are TRBV29-1 and TRBJ1-2, with D unresolved. In germline, CDR1 is SQVTM, CDR2 ANQGSEA. The CDR3 loop spans 12 amino acids. CDR3 DNA: TGCAGCGCTGAAAGTCCAGCTGATGGCTACACCTTC. Its protein product is CSAESPADGYTF.

This clonotype was seen a handful of times. The V and J genes are TRBV12-3 or TRBV12-4 and TRBJ1-4; TRBD1 matches 8 bases. V shed 7 bases, J shed 2 bases, and the junction held 6 bases outside the gene matches. The CDR3 is 15 amino acids. The CDR3, as DNA: TGTGCCAGCACAGGGGGCGAGACGACTAATGAAAAACTGTTTTTT. Its protein product is CASTGGETTNEKLFF.

In this sample, this clonotype turned up a few times. The chain employs TRBV12-3 or TRBV12-4 and TRBJ2-3; tentatively, D is TRBD1 or TRBD2 (5 bases each). The CDR3 runs to 16 residues. Trimming removed 5 bases from V and 2 bases from J, with 17 bases in between. The CDR3 loop reads CASSNSGTENTDTQYF. The CDR3 region has the DNA TGTGCCAGCAGTAATTCCGGGACGGAAAACACAGATACGCAGTATTTT.

This clonotype appeared a few times. CDR3 amino acids: CASGTVAGAAYEQYF. The CDR3 nucleotides are TGTGCCAGCGGCACGGTAGCGGGGGCAGCCTACGAGCAGTACTTC. The rearrangement joins TRBV28 to TRBJ2-4; the match to TRBD2 covers 9 bases. The J call is doubtful: the DNA matches TRBJ2-7 better. This CDR3 region has 15 residues. From germline, CDR1 is MDHEN and CDR2 SYDVKM.

This rearrangement joins TRBV10-3 to TRBJ2-7; 7 bases fit TRBD2. Trimming cost V 7 bases and J 7 bases; bases outside gene matches: 13. The CDR3 has 14 residues. Germline V gene lookup returns CDR1 ENHRY and CDR2 SYGVKD. CDR3: CAITGGLVEGEQYF. CDR3 in DNA: TGTGCCATCACCGGCGGACTAGTCGAGGGGGAGCAGTACTTC.

This clonotype has only a few counts. V gene TRBV12-3 or TRBV12-4 combines with J gene TRBJ2-4, with D perhaps TRBD1 (6 bases). Trimming left V 4 bases short and J 9 bases short, with 19 bases between. This CDR3 region has 15 residues. The CDR3, as DNA: TGTGCCAGCAGTTCCGGTAGGGGGTCCCCTCTCATTCAGTACTTC. It yields the protein CASSSGRGSPLIQYF.

The chain couples TRBV7-9 to TRBJ2-1; no firm D call. CDR3 length: 14 residues. CDR1 SEHNR and CDR2 FQNEAQ come from the germline V gene (reference sequence). The V end lost 3 bases, the J end lost 11 bases, and 17 bases lay between the germline ends. CDR3 DNA: TGTGCCAGCAGCTTTTTGGGTGTAGGTGGTAAGCAGTTCTTC. This encodes CASSFLGVGGKQFF. The complete variable domain, with remaining parts taken from reference TRBV7-9 and TRBJ2-1, reads DTGVSQNPRHKITKRGQNVTFRCDPISEHNRLYWYRQTLGQGPEFLTYFQNEAQLEKSRLLSDRFSAERPKGSFSTLEIQRTEQGDSAMYLCASSFLGVGGKQFFGPGTRLTVL.

This clonotype appeared a few times. The CDR3 DNA is TGTGCCAGCAGCTTGCGGGTCGTAGCCAAAAACATTCAGTACTTC. Protein sequence: CASSLRVVAKNIQYF. V is TRBV7-2 and J is TRBJ2-4, with a tentative D call TRBD2 (5 bases). The V end was cut by 3 bases, the J end by 0 bases, with 9 bases between. The CDR3 loop spans 15 amino acids. Germline-derived CDR1 and CDR2 are SGHTA and FQGNSA.